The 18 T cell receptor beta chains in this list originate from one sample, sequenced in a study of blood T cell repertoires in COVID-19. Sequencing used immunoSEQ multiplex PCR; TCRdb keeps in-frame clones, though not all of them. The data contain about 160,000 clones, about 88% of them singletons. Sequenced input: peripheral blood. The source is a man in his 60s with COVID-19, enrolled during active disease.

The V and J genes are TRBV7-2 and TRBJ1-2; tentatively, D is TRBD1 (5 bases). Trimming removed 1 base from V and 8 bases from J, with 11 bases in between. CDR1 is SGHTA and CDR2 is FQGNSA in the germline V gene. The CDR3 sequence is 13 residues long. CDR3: CASSLEGRKGYTF. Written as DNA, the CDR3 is TGTGCCAGCAGCTTAGAGGGGAGGAAAGGCTACACCTTC.

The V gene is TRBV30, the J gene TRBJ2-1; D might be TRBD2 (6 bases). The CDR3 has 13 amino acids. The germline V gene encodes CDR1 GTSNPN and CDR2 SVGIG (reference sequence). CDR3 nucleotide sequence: TGTGCTTTAGCGGTTAACTCCTACAATGAGCAGTTCTTC. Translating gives CALAVNSYNEQFF. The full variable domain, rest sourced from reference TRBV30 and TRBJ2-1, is SQTIHQWPATLVQPVGSPLSLECTVEGTSNPNLYWYRQAAGRGLQLLFYSVGIGQISSEVPQNLSASRPQDRQFILSSKKLLLSDSGFYLCALAVNSYNEQFFGPGTRLTVL.

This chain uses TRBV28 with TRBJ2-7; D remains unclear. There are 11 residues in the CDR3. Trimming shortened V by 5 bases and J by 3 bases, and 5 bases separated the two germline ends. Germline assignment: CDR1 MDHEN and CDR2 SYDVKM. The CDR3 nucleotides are TGTGCCAGCAGTCTAGTCTACGAGCAGTACTTC. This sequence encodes CASSLVYEQYF.

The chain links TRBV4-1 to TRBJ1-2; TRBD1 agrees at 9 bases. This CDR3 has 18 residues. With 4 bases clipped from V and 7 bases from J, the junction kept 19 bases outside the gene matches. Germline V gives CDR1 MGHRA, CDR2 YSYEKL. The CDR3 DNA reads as TGCGCCAGCAGCCCCAGATGGGGACTACAGGGGGCAGGCGGTGGCTACACCTTC. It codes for CASSPRWGLQGAGGGYTF.

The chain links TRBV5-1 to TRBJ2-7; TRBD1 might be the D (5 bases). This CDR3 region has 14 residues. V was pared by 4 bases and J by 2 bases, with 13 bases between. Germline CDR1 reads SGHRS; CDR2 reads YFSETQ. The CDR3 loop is CASSISTATYEQYF. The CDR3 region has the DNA TGCGCCAGCAGCATTTCGACAGCTACCTACGAGCAGTACTTC.

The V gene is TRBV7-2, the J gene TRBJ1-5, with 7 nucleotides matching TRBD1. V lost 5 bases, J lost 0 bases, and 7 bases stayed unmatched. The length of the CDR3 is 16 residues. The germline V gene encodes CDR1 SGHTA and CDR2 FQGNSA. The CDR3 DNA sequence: TGTGCCAGCAGCGCGGTAGGGGGCTATAGCAATCAGCCCCAGCATTTT. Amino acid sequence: CASSAVGGYSNQPQHF.

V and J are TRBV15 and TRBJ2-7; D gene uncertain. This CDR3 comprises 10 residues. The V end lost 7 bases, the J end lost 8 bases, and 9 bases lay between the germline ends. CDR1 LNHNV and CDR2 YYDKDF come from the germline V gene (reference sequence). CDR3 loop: CATIGFQQYF. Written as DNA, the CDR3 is TGTGCCACCATCGGGTTTCAGCAGTACTTC.

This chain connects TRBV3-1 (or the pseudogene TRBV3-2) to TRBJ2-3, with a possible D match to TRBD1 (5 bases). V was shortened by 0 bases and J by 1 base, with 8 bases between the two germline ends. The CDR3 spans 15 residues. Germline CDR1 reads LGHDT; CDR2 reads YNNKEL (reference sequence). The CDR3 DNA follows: TGTGCCAGCAGCCAAGATATAGGGGGCACAGATACGCAGTATTTT. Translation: CASSQDIGGTDTQYF.

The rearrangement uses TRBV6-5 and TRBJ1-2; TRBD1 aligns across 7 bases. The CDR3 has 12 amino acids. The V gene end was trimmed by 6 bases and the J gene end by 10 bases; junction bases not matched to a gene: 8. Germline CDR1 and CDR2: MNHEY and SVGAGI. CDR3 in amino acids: CASSYETGVYTF. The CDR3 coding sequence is TGTGCCAGCAGCTACGAAACAGGGGTCTACACCTTC.

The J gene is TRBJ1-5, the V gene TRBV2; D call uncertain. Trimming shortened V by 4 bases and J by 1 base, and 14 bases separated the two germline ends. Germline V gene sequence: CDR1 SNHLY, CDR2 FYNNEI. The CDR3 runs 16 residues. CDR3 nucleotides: TGTGCCAGCAGTGTAAACGCAATCGGGAGCAATCAGCCCCAGCATTTT. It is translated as CASSVNAIGSNQPQHF.

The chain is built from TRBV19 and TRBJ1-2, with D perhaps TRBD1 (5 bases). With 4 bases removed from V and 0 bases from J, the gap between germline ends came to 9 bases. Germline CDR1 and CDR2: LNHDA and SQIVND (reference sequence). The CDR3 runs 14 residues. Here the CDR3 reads CASSNQGTNYGYTF. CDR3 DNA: TGTGCCAGTAGTAACCAGGGAACTAACTATGGCTACACCTTC.

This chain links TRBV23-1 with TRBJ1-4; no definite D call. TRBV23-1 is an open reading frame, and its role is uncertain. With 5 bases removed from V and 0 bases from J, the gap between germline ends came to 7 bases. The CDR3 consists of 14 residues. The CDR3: CASSRQATNEKLFF. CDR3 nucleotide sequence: TGCGCCAGCAGTAGACAAGCAACTAATGAAAAACTGTTTTTT.

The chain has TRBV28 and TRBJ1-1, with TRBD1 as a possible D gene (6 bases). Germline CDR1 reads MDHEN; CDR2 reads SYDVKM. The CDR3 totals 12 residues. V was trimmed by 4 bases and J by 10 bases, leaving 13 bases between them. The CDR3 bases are TGTGCCAGCAGTTCAGGGGCCACGGGAGCTTTCTTT. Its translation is CASSSGATGAFF.

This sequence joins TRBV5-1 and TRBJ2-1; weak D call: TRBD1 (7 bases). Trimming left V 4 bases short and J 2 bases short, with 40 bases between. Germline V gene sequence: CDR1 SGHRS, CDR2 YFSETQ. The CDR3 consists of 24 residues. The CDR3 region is CASSPDWTVPGQPLWGRPYNEQFF. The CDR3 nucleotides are TGCGCCAGCAGCCCGGACTGGACAGTCCCGGGACAGCCGTTGTGGGGGAGGCCCTACAATGAGCAGTTCTTC.

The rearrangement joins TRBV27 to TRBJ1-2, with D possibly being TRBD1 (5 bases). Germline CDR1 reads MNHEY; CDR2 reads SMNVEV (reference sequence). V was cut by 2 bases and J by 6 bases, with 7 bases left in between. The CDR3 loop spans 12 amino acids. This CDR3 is CASSLKGNGYTF. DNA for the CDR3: TGTGCCAGCAGTTTAAAGGGGAATGGCTACACCTTC.

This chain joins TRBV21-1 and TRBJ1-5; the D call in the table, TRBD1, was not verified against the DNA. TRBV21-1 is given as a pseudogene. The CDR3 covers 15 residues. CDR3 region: CASSKGNRENQPQHF. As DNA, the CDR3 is TGTGCCAGCAGCAAAGGGAACAGAGAGAATCAGCCCCAGCATTTT.

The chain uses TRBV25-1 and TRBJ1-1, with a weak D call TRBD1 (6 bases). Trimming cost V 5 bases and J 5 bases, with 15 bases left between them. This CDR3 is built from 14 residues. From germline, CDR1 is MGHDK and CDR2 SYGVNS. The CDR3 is CASSLYGGRTEAFF. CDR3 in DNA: TGTGCCAGCAGTCTGTATGGGGGCCGGACTGAAGCTTTCTTT.

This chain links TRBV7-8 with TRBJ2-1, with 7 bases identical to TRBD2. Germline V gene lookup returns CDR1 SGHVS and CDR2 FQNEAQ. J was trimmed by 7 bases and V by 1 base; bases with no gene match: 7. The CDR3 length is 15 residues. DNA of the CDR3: TGTGCCAGCAGCTTAGACGGACTAGTAGGGAATGAGCAGTTCTTC. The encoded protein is CASSLDGLVGNEQFF.